Below are 17 T cell receptor beta chains sequenced from a single sample in a study of CD8+CD57+ T cells in acquired aplastic anemia. Genomic DNA, the template, was used for profiling of the TCR beta VDJ and CDR3. Each CDR3 protein gets one entry after TCRdb re-called the reads with MiXCR. The data hold 75,000 to 80,000 distinct CDR3 sequences, with about 70% observed a single time. CD8+CD57+ cell expansion had been shown by flow cytometry in patients chosen for sequencing. The sequenced material came from sorted CD4+, CD8+, or CD8+CD57+ T cells (not recorded which) from PBMCs. The receptors stem from a human donor with aplastic anemia.

This clonotype was observed a handful of times. The V gene is TRBV15, the J gene TRBJ2-7; perhaps TRBD1 as D (5 bases). Germline values: CDR1 LNHNV, CDR2 YYDKDF (reference sequence). The CDR3 contains 13 residues. V was trimmed by 0 bases and J by 5 bases, leaving 8 bases between them. The CDR3 DNA follows: TGTGCCACCAGCAGAGACAGGGTGGACGAGCAGTACTTC. It translates to CATSRDRVDEQYF.

This clonotype turned up a few times. The rearrangement joins TRBV2 to TRBJ2-5; 7 bases fit TRBD1. Trimming cost V 8 bases and J 2 bases; bases outside gene matches: 8. Per germline, CDR1 SNHLY and CDR2 FYNNEI. This CDR3 region has 14 residues. In DNA form, the CDR3 reads TGTGCCAGCTACCCTAGGGGGCGTCAAGAGACCCAGTACTTC. Translated, it gives CASYPRGRQETQYF.

CDR3 sequence: CATSLPRGSTDTQYF. CDR3 bases: TGTGCCACCAGCCTACCTAGGGGCAGCACAGATACGCAGTATTTT. The chain is built from TRBV24-1 and TRBJ2-3; D possibly corresponds to TRBD1 (5 bases). Per the germline V gene, CDR1 is KGHDR and CDR2 is SFDVKD. Trimming stripped 7 bases from V and 0 bases from J, with 13 bases between. The CDR3 extends over 15 amino acids.

V is TRBV11-2 and J is TRBJ2-3; 9 bases map to TRBD2. Germline V gives CDR1 SGHAT, CDR2 FQNNGV. V trimming: 1 base; J trimming: 2 bases; junction bases outside the gene matches: 4. The length of the CDR3 is 16 residues. CDR3 bases: TGTGCCAGCAGCTTAGGACTAGCGGTGGCCACAGATACGCAGTATTTT. This translates into CASSLGLAVATDTQYF.

This clonotype was seen many times. This chain joins TRBV6-2 or TRBV6-3 and TRBJ2-7; 7 bases are a match to TRBD1. The V segment lost 6 bases and the J segment 0 bases; nucleotides outside the gene matches: 2. Germline-derived CDR1 and CDR2 are MNHEY and SVGEGT. The CDR3 has 13 residues. The CDR3 nucleotides are TGTGCCAGCAGCTGGGACAGCTCCTACGAGCAGTACTTC. Amino acid sequence: CASSWDSSYEQYF.

The chain has TRBV28 and TRBJ2-5; D may be TRBD1 (6 bases). The length of the CDR3 is 13 residues. V lost 2 bases, J lost 5 bases, and 9 bases lay in between. CDR1 MDHEN and CDR2 SYDVKM come from the germline V gene. The CDR3 bases are TGTGCCAGCAGTTTAGGGGGCAGGGAGACCCAGTACTTC. It translates to CASSLGGRETQYF. Supplemented by reference TRBV28 and TRBJ2-5, the full variable domain reads DVKVTQSSRYLVKRTGEKVFLECVQDMDHENMFWYRQDPGLGLRLIYFSYDVKMKEKGDIPEGYSVSREKKERFSLILESASTNQTSMYLCASSLGGRETQYFGPGTRLLVL.

V usage is TRBV10-3 and J usage is TRBJ1-5; D is unresolved. Trimming pared 2 bases from V and 2 bases from J, leaving 13 bases between. Germline CDR1 reads ENHRY; CDR2 reads SYGVKD. The CDR3 spans 16 residues. The CDR3 sequence: CAISENEFKGNQPQHF. CDR3 nucleotides: TGTGCCATCAGTGAGAATGAATTTAAGGGCAATCAGCCCCAGCATTTT.

V usage is TRBV19 and J usage is TRBJ2-7; D gene unclear. The germline CDR1 and CDR2 sequences are LNHDA and SQIVND (reference sequence). V lost 7 bases to trimming and J lost 5 bases, with 18 bases between them. There are 14 residues in the CDR3. CDR3 in DNA: TGTGCCAGTACCCCAGGCCTAGGAAGGGACGAGCAGTACTTC. Protein: CASTPGLGRDEQYF.

This chain uses TRBV2 with TRBJ2-7; 10 nucleotides align to TRBD1. Germline V gives CDR1 SNHLY, CDR2 FYNNEI. J gave up 6 bases and V 4 bases, and 9 bases lay outside the gene matches. The CDR3 is 15 amino acids. The DNA of the CDR3 is TGTGCCAGCAGTGTCCCGACAGGGGGCTTAGGCGAGCAGTACTTC. Its protein is CASSVPTGGLGEQYF. The full variable domain, with the rest looked up from reference TRBV2 and TRBJ2-7, is EPEVTQTPSHQVTQMGQEVILRCVPISNHLYFYWYRQILGQKVEFLVSFYNNEISEKSEIFDDQFSVERPDGSNFTLKIRSTKLEDSAMYFCASSVPTGGLGEQYFGPGTRLTVT.

In its sample, this clonotype was seen a few times. The chain has TRBV20-1 and TRBJ1-1, with 8 bases lining up with TRBD1. The CDR3 runs 15 residues. V lost 5 bases to trimming and J lost 5 bases; unmatched junction nucleotides: 13. Looked up from germline, CDR1 is DFQATT and CDR2 is SNEGSKA (reference sequence). CDR3 region: CSAYVTTGDGTEAFF. As DNA, the CDR3 is TGCAGTGCTTACGTAACGACAGGGGATGGAACTGAAGCTTTCTTT.

Concerning this clonotype itself: The junction departs from germline at one end; a sequencing error may be responsible. The rearrangement joins TRBV29-1 to TRBJ1-3, with 8 nucleotides matching TRBD1. This CDR3 contains 14 residues. CDR1 is SQVTM and CDR2 is ANQGSEA in the germline V gene. The CDR3 coding sequence is TGCAGCGTTGCGCAGGGGGCTTCGGGAAACGCCATATATTTT. Translation: CSVAQGASGNAIYF.

This chain joins TRBV20-1 and TRBJ1-2; 9 nucleotides match TRBD1. The CDR3 covers 13 residues. V dropped 5 bases and J dropped 6; count of bases not matched to a gene: 7. Germline CDR1 reads DFQATT; CDR2 reads SNEGSKA (reference sequence). The CDR3 nucleotides read TGCAGTGCTCGGACAGGGGCTGACCATGGCTACACCTTC. Protein: CSARTGADHGYTF.

Regarding this clonotype: Possible read error: a much larger clone is one base away. This chain connects TRBV9 to TRBJ2-7; the D is unclear. V was pared by 0 bases and J by 1 base, with 5 bases between. The germline V gene has CDR1 SGDLS and CDR2 YYNGEE. The CDR3 length is 13 residues. The CDR3 DNA sequence: TGTGCCAGCAGCGTAGGGGATTCCTACGAGCAGTACTTC. This encodes CASSVGDSYEQYF.

The rearrangement uses TRBV5-5 and TRBJ1-5, with 8 bases identical to TRBD1. CDR3 size: 14 residues. CDR1 SGHKS and CDR2 YYEKEE come from the germline V gene (reference sequence). The V and J ends lost 4 bases and 2 bases, in that order; junction bases with no gene match: 2. The chain's CDR3 is CASSKTGGNQPQHF. DNA of the CDR3: TGTGCCAGCAGCAAGACAGGGGGCAATCAGCCCCAGCATTTT.

The chain recombines TRBV10-3 with TRBJ2-1; 10 bases match TRBD2. The germline V gene encodes CDR1 ENHRY and CDR2 SYGVKD. After removal of 3 bases from V and 8 bases from J, the junction contained 10 bases not matched to a gene. The CDR3 is 16 residues long. The CDR3 DNA follows: TGTGCCATCAGTGATTCGAGCGGGGGGGCCGGGGATGAGCAGTTCTTC. This codes for CAISDSSGGAGDEQFF.

The rearrangement links TRBV19 to TRBJ1-6; D is ambiguous. The CDR3 is 16 residues long. Trimming removed 5 bases from V and 5 bases from J, with 16 bases in between. Germline V gene lookup returns CDR1 LNHDA and CDR2 SQIVND (reference sequence). CDR3 amino acids: CASSLNIGPDNSPLHF. The CDR3 nucleotides read TGTGCCAGTAGTTTAAACATTGGACCCGATAATTCACCCCTCCACTTT.

V is TRBV20-1 and J is TRBJ1-5; no reliable D call. This CDR3 contains 14 residues. The germline V gene encodes CDR1 DFQATT and CDR2 SNEGSKA (reference sequence). V gave up 5 bases and J gave up 5 bases, with 16 bases separating them. The CDR3 sequence is CSAALGPADQPQHF. In DNA, the CDR3 is TGCAGTGCTGCCTTGGGTCCGGCGGATCAGCCCCAGCATTTT.